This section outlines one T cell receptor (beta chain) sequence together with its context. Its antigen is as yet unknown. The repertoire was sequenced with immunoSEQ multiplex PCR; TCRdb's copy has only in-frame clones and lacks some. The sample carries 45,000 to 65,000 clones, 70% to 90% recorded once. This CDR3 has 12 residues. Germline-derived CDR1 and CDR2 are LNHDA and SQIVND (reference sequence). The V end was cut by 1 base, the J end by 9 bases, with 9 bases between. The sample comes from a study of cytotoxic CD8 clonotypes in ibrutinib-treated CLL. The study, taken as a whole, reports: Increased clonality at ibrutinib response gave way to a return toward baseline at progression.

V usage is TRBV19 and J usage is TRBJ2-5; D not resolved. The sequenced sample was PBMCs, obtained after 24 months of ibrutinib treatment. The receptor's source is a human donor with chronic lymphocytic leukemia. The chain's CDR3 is CASSIAGLPQYF. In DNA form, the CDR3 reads TGTGCCAGTAGTATAGCTGGGTTGCCCCAGTACTTC.